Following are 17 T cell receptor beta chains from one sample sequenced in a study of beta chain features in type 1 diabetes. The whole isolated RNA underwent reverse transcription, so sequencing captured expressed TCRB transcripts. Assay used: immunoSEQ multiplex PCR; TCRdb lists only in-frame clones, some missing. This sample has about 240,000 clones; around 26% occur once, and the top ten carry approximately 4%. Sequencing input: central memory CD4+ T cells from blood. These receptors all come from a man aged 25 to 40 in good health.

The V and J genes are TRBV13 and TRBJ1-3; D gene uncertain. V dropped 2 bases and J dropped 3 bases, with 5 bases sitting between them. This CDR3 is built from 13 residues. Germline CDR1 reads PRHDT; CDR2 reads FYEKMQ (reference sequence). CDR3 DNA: TGTGCCAGCAGCTTACGGCATGGAAACACCATATATTTT. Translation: CASSLRHGNTIYF. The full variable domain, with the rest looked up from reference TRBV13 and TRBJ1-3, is AAGVIQSPRHLIKEKRETATLKCYPIPRHDTVYWYQQGPGQDPQFLISFYEKMQSDKGSIPDRFSAQQFSDYHSELNMSSLELGDSALYFCASSLRHGNTIYFGEGSWLTVV.

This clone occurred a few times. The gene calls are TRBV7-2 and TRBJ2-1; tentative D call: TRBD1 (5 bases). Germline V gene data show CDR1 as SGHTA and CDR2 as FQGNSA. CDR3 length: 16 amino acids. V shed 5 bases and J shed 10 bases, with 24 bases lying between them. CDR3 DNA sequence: TGTGCCAGCAGCCTTATCTTTGGGGCCGGGTTAGGGGAGCAGTTCTTC. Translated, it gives CASSLIFGAGLGEQFF.

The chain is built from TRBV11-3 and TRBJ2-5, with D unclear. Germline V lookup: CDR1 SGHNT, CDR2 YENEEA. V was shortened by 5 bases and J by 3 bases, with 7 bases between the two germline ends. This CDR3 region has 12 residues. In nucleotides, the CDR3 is TGTGCCAGCAGCCCGGCTGAAGAGACCCAGTACTTC. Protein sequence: CASSPAEETQYF.

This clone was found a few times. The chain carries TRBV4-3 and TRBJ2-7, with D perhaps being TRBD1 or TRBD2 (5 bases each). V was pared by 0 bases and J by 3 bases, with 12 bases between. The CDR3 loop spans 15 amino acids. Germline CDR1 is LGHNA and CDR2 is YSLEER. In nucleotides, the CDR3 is TGCGCCAGCAGCCAAGACGCACTAGGGGTCTACGAGCAGTACTTC. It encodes CASSQDALGVYEQYF.

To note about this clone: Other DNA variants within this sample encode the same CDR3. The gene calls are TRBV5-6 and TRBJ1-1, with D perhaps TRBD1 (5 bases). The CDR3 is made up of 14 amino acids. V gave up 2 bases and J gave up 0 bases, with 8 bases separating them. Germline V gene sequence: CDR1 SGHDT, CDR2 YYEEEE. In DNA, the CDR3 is TGTGCCAGCAGCTTCGACAGAGTGAACACTGAAGCTTTCTTT. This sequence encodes CASSFDRVNTEAFF. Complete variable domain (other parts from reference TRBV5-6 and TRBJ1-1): DAGVTQSPTHLIKTRGQQVTLRCSPKSGHDTVSWYQQALGQGPQFIFQYYEEEERQRGNFPDRFSGHQFPNYSSELNVNALLLGDSALYLCASSFDRVNTEAFFGQGTRLTVV.

CDR3 region: CASSFDTPSGANVLTF. CDR3 sequence (DNA): TGCGCCAGCAGCTTTGACACGCCCTCTGGGGCCAACGTCCTGACTTTC. The chain joins TRBV5-1 to TRBJ2-6; unclear D gene. Trimming cost V 2 bases and J 0 bases, with 9 bases left between them. The length of the CDR3 is 16 residues. Germline CDR1 and CDR2: SGHRS and YFSETQ.

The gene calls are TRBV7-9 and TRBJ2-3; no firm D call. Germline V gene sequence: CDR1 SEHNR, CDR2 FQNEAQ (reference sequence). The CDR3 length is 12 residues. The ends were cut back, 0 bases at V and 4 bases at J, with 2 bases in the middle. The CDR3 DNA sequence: TGTGCCAGCAGCTTAGCCGCAGATACGCAGTATTTT. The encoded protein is CASSLAADTQYF.

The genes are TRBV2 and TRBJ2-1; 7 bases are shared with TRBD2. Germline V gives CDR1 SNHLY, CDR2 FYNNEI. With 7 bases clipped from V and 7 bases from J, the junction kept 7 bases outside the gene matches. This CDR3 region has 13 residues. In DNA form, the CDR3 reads TGTGCCAGCAATATCATCGGGAGGAATGAGCAGTTCTTC. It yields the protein CASNIIGRNEQFF.

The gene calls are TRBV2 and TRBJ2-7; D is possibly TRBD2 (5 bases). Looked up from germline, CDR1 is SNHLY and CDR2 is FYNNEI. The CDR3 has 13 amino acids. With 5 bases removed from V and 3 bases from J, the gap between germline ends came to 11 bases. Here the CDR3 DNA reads TGTGCCAGCAGTTCGGACGGAGGCTACGAGCAGTACTTC. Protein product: CASSSDGGYEQYF.

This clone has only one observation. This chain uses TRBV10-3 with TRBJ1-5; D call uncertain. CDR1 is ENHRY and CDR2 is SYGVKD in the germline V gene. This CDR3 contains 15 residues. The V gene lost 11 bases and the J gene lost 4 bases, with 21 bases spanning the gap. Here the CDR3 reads CAVASKGGGNQPQHF. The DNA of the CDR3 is TGTGCCGTAGCTTCAAAAGGAGGTGGAAATCAGCCCCAGCATTTT.

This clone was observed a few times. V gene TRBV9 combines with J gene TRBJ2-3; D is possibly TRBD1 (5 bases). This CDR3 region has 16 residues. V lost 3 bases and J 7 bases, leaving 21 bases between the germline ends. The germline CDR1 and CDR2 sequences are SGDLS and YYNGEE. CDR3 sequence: CASSATFTTQGNTQYF. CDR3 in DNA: TGTGCCAGCAGCGCTACCTTTACTACCCAGGGAAATACGCAGTATTTT.

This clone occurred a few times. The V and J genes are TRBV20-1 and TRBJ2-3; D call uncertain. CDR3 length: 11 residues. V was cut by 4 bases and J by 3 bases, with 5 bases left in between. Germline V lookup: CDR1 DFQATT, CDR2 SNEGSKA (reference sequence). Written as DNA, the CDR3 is TGCAGTGCTAAGCAGACAGATACGCAGTATTTT. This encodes CSAKQTDTQYF.

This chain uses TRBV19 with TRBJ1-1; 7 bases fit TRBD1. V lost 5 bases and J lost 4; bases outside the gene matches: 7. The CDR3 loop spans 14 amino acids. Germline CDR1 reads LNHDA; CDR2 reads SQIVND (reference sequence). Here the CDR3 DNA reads TGTGCCAGTAGTTCCTCAGGGGGAAGCACTGAAGCTTTCTTT. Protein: CASSSSGGSTEAFF.

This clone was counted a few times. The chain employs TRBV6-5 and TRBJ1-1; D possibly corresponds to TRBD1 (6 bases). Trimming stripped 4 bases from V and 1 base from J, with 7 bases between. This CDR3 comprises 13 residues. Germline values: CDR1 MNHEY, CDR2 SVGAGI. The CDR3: CASSWGQNTEAFF. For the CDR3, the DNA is TGTGCCAGCAGTTGGGGACAGAACACTGAAGCTTTCTTT.

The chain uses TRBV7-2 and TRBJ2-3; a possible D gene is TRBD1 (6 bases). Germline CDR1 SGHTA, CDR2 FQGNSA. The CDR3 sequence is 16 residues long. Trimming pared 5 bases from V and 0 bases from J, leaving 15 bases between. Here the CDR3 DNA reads TGTGCCAGCAGCGCGGACAGTCGTACTAGCACAGATACGCAGTATTTT. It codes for CASSADSRTSTDTQYF.

The CDR3 sequence: CGTLGVDEQYF. The CDR3, as DNA: TGCGGTACCTTGGGAGTCGACGAGCAGTACTTC. The rearrangement links TRBV20-1 to TRBJ2-7; D perhaps matches TRBD2 (5 bases). The CDR3 is made up of 11 amino acids. Germline-derived CDR1 and CDR2 are DFQATT and SNEGSKA (reference sequence).

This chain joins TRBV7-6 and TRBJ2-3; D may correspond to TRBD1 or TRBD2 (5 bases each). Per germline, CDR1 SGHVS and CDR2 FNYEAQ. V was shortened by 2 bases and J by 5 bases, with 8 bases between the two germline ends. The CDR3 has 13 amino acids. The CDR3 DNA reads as TGTGCCAGCAGCTTATCGGGGCGAGATACGCAGTATTTT. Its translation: CASSLSGRDTQYF.